Listed below are T cell receptor beta chains from one sample, sequenced in a study of T cell responses to AZD1222 COVID-19 vaccine. Assay: immunoSEQ multiplex PCR; the TCRdb copy retains only in-frame clones and omits some. The sample comprises roughly 150,000 clones, roughly 92% of which are singletons, and 1.6% rests with the top ten. The material sequenced was peripheral blood, taken on day 0 of AZD1222 vaccination. All receptors derive from an adult in good health. Each CDR3 is given with its conserved first and last residue. The order of the fields is J gene, V gene, clone size, D gene, CDR3 protein, CDR3 DNA. D genes are given only for firm matches. Clone sizes are given selectively: once, few, many, or a class where the clone is expanded.

TRBJ2-7	TRBV28	-	-	CASSSSGTGSYEQYF	TGTGCCAGCAGTTCCAGCGGGACAGGTTCCTACGAGCAGTACTTC
TRBJ1-2	TRBV7-9	-	-	CAGNALQGHRGYTF	TGTGCCGGCAATGCACTTCAGGGTCATCGTGGCTACACCTTC
TRBJ2-7	TRBV7-2	-	TRBD1	CASSARTGFSYEQYF	TGTGCCAGCAGCGCGAGGACAGGGTTCTCCTACGAGCAGTACTTC
TRBJ1-2	TRBV29-1	-	TRBD1	CSVDSGQGDGGGYTF	TGCAGCGTTGATTCAGGACAGGGGGACGGAGGCGGCTACACCTTC
TRBJ1-2	TRBV19	-	-	CASSVRPANYGYTF	TGTGCCAGTAGTGTTAGACCGGCTAACTATGGCTACACCTTC
TRBJ1-6	TRBV7-9	medium-sized	TRBD1	CASSLWGQGDNSPLHF	TGTGCCAGCAGCCTTTGGGGACAGGGGGACAATTCACCCCTCCACTTT
TRBJ2-1	TRBV19	-	TRBD2	CASSETSGPYNEQFF	TGTGCCAGTAGCGAAACTAGCGGGCCCTACAATGAGCAGTTCTTC
TRBJ2-3	TRBV6-5	-	-	CASRRGGGTDTQYF	TGTGCCAGCAGAAGGGGGGGCGGCACAGATACGCAGTATTTT
TRBJ2-2	TRBV7-9	-	-	CASSLGIVSTGELFF	TGTGCCAGCAGCTTGGGAATTGTATCAACCGGGGAGCTGTTTTTT
TRBJ2-1	TRBV3-1/TRBV3-2	once	TRBD1	CASSQDRPYRGNEQFF	TGTGCCAGCAGCCAAGATCGCCCATACAGGGGGAATGAGCAGTTCTTC
TRBJ2-7	TRBV4-2	-	-	CASSQGRDVGEQYF	TGTGCCAGCAGCCAAGGCAGGGACGTTGGCGAGCAGTACTTC
TRBJ2-7	TRBV4-1	-	-	CASSQGDGSYEQYF	TGCGCCAGCAGCCAAGGGGACGGCTCCTACGAGCAGTACTTC
TRBJ2-1	TRBV12-3/TRBV12-4	few	-	CASSLGQQQFF	TGTGCCAGCAGTTTAGGTCAGCAACAGTTCTTC
TRBJ1-6	TRBV30	-	-	CAWSLAGDNSPLHF	TGTGCCTGGAGTTTGGCAGGCGACAATTCACCCCTCCACTTT
TRBJ1-5	TRBV6-2/TRBV6-3	-	-	CASSYAFGVGNQPQHF	TGTGCCAGCAGTTACGCCTTCGGGGTAGGCAATCAGCCCCAGCATTTT
TRBJ2-7	TRBV5-1	-	-	CASGKGTSYEQYF	TGCGCCAGCGGTAAAGGGACCTCCTACGAGCAGTACTTC
TRBJ2-7	TRBV13	-	-	CASSLGRQAYEQYF	TGTGCCAGCAGCTTAGGGAGACAGGCCTACGAGCAGTACTTC
TRBJ2-2	TRBV7-3	-	TRBD2	CASSPAGLVGTGELFF	TGTGCCAGCAGCCCCGCCGGACTAGTAGGGACCGGGGAGCTGTTTTTT
TRBJ2-1	TRBV5-1	-	-	CASTPTAGSYNEQFF	TGCGCCAGCACTCCGACTGCGGGAAGCTACAATGAGCAGTTCTTC
TRBJ2-7	TRBV5-1	-	TRBD2	CASSLAGGGSGGSSYEQYF	TGCGCCAGCAGCTTGGCCGGAGGCGGTAGCGGGGGTTCTTCCTACGAGCAGTACTTC
TRBJ1-1	TRBV19	-	-	CASSSKLNTEAFF	TGTGCCAGTAGTAGTAAGCTGAACACTGAAGCTTTCTTT
TRBJ1-2	TRBV5-8	-	-	CASSHRQRANYGYTF	TGTGCCAGCAGCCACCGACAGAGAGCTAACTATGGCTACACCTTC
TRBJ2-1	TRBV30	-	TRBD2	CAVTSGRYDNEQFF	TGTGCCGTCACTAGCGGGAGGTACGACAATGAGCAGTTCTTC
TRBJ2-1	TRBV5-1	-	-	CASSLVRRDGNEQFF	TGCGCCAGCAGCTTGGTAAGGCGGGATGGGAATGAGCAGTTCTTC
TRBJ1-6	TRBV7-8	-	-	CASSLVRHLYGHYNSPLHF	TGTGCCAGCAGCTTAGTCCGGCACCTCTACGGGCACTATAATTCACCCCTCCACTTT
TRBJ2-5	TRBV6-5	-	-	CASSIQETQYF	TGTGCCAGCAGCATCCAAGAGACCCAGTACTTC
TRBJ2-7	TRBV5-6	-	-	CASSRNRGSGQYF	TGTGCCAGCAGCCGAAATAGGGGTTCAGGGCAGTACTTC
TRBJ2-7	TRBV5-1	-	TRBD2	CASSLRSQGLYEQYF	TGCGCCAGCAGCTTGAGGAGCCAGGGACTATACGAGCAGTACTTC
TRBJ1-3	TRBV29-1	-	-	CSVEEGRNTIYF	TGCAGCGTTGAAGAGGGCAGAAACACCATATATTTT
TRBJ1-5	TRBV27	-	-	CASRARGRNQPQHF	TGTGCCAGCCGCGCCCGGGGTAGGAATCAGCCCCAGCATTTT
TRBJ1-6	TRBV19	-	TRBD1	CASSTGQGGSPLHF	TGTGCCAGTAGTACCGGACAGGGTGGTTCACCCCTCCACTTT
TRBJ1-5	TRBV6-5	-	-	CASSVLSANQPQHF	TGTGCCAGCAGCGTCCTCAGTGCCAATCAGCCCCAGCATTTT
TRBJ2-2	TRBV7-3	-	TRBD1	CASSSGTGKPGELFF	TGTGCCAGCAGCTCGGGGACAGGGAAACCCGGGGAGCTGTTTTTT
TRBJ2-5	TRBV19	once	-	CASSSKATGGRSGRETQYF	TGTGCCAGTAGTAGTAAGGCGACAGGTGGACGGTCAGGGCGAGAGACCCAGTACTTC
TRBJ1-2	TRBV6-5	-	-	CASRGLSNYGYTF	TGTGCCAGCAGGGGCCTTTCTAACTATGGCTACACCTTC
TRBJ2-1	TRBV7-7	-	-	CASSSGTAFNEQFF	TGTGCTAGCAGCTCCGGGACTGCCTTCAATGAGCAGTTCTTC
TRBJ2-1	TRBV10-3	once	-	CAISEGREEDEQFF	TGTGCCATCAGTGAAGGCAGGGAGGAGGATGAGCAGTTCTTC
TRBJ2-3	TRBV27	-	-	CASSNSLGASRNTQYF	TGTGCCAGCAGCAATTCACTGGGGGCAAGCCGTAATACGCAGTATTTT
TRBJ2-1	TRBV7-8	-	TRBD2	CASSRGGLADYNEQFF	TGTGCCAGCAGCCGGGGTGGACTAGCGGACTACAATGAGCAGTTCTTC
TRBJ2-7	TRBV6-2/TRBV6-3	-	-	CASSPRLTYYEQYF	TGTGCCAGCAGTCCCCGCCTTACTTACTACGAGCAGTACTTC
TRBJ1-5	TRBV6-5	-	-	CASSLAPGHNQPQHF	TGTGCCAGCAGCCTAGCCCCAGGGCACAATCAGCCCCAGCATTTT
TRBJ1-5	TRBV18	-	-	CASSPALGNQPQHF	TGTGCCAGCTCACCAGCCCTGGGCAATCAGCCCCAGCATTTT
TRBJ1-1	TRBV7-9	-	-	CASSLSVNTEAFF	TGTGCCAGCAGCTTATCGGTGAACACTGAAGCTTTCTTT
TRBJ2-5	TRBV5-1	-	-	CASSSGGLSQETQYF	TGCGCCAGCAGCTCAGGGGGACTCTCCCAAGAGACCCAGTACTTC
TRBJ2-7	TRBV9	-	-	CASSVDTGPSYEQYF	TGTGCCAGCAGCGTAGATACGGGGCCCTCCTACGAGCAGTACTTC
TRBJ1-1	TRBV3-1/TRBV3-2	-	-	CASSLAGHQTFF	TGTGCCAGCAGCCTCGCCGGACATCAGACTTTCTTT
TRBJ1-2	TRBV7-9	-	-	CASSLSTDVGYTF	TGTGCCAGCAGCTTATCCACCGATGTGGGCTACACCTTC
TRBJ1-2	TRBV14	-	-	CASSQIDSYYGYTF	TGTGCCAGCAGCCAAATCGACAGCTACTATGGCTACACCTTC
TRBJ2-3	TRBV7-3	-	TRBD1	CASSLSRGNTDTQYF	TGTGCCAGCAGCTTAAGCAGGGGGAACACAGATACGCAGTATTTT
TRBJ2-1	TRBV5-6	-	TRBD2	CASSSMTGGASEQFF	TGTGCCAGCAGCTCTATGACCGGGGGGGCGAGTGAGCAGTTCTTC
TRBJ1-3	TRBV6-5	-	-	CASRGSRERNTIYF	TGTGCCAGCAGGGGCTCCCGGGAACGAAACACCATATATTTT
TRBJ1-3	TRBV21-1	-	-	CASSIPCGLDRNSGNTIYF	TGTGCCAGCAGCATCCCCTGTGGCCTGGACAGGAACTCTGGAAACACCATATATTTT
TRBJ1-1	TRBV28	-	-	CASRSLGRNTEAFF	TGTGCCAGCAGATCACTCGGACGGAACACTGAAGCTTTCTTT
TRBJ1-5	TRBV6-1	-	TRBD1	CASSELGRGFQPQHF	TGTGCCAGCAGTGAATTGGGCAGGGGGTTCCAGCCCCAGCATTTT
TRBJ2-7	TRBV4-3	-	TRBD2	CASSQRAGGLNYEQYF	TGCGCCAGCAGCCAGAGAGCGGGGGGGCTTAACTACGAGCAGTACTTC
TRBJ2-5	TRBV7-9	-	TRBD2	CASSLGLAGLGETQYF	TGTGCCAGCAGCTTAGGGCTAGCGGGATTGGGGGAGACCCAGTACTTC
TRBJ2-2	TRBV4-1	few	-	CASSQDSPAYGELFF	TGCGCCAGCAGCCAAGATTCGCCGGCTTACGGGGAGCTGTTTTTT